Following are 25 T cell receptor beta chains from one sample sequenced in a study of blood T cell repertoires in COVID-19. The protocol was immunoSEQ multiplex PCR, while the TCRdb copy is restricted to in-frame clones and leaves out a portion. In the table there are 450,000 or so clones, roughly 90% of which are singletons. The specimen sequenced was peripheral blood. These receptors were obtained from a man aged 18-30 years with COVID-19, enrolled during active disease.

V is TRBV5-1 and J is TRBJ2-1; perhaps TRBD2 as D (5 bases). Germline V lookup: CDR1 SGHRS, CDR2 YFSETQ. Trimming stripped 0 bases from V and 0 bases from J, with 7 bases between. The CDR3 runs to 15 residues. The CDR3, as DNA: TGCGCCAGCAGCTTGGGAGGGAACTCCTACAATGAGCAGTTCTTC. Translation: CASSLGGNSYNEQFF.

This clone was recorded once. The chain carries TRBV6-1 and TRBJ1-2; tentative D call: TRBD1 (6 bases). V lost 0 bases, J lost 7 bases, and 9 bases lay in between. The CDR3 is made up of 13 amino acids. Germline-derived CDR1 and CDR2 are MNHNS and SASEGT. The CDR3 is CASSEASRGGYTF. The CDR3 DNA is TGTGCCAGCAGTGAAGCGTCCAGGGGTGGCTACACCTTC.

This clone came up once. The genes are TRBV19 and TRBJ2-7; D unclear. This CDR3 contains 13 residues. V was shortened by 0 bases and J by 3 bases, with 6 bases between the two germline ends. Per the germline V gene, CDR1 is LNHDA and CDR2 is SQIVND (reference sequence). The CDR3 here is CASSIDGGYEQYF. CDR3 nucleotide sequence: TGTGCCAGTAGTATAGATGGCGGCTACGAGCAGTACTTC.

The chain couples TRBV2 to TRBJ2-5; perhaps TRBD2 as D (6 bases). V shed 5 bases and J shed 4 bases, with 17 bases lying between them. Germline V gene sequence: CDR1 SNHLY, CDR2 FYNNEI. This CDR3 region has 15 residues. The CDR3 nucleotides are TGTGCCAGCAGTTTTGAGGAAGGGAGGTCAGAGACCCAGTACTTC. Translated, it gives CASSFEEGRSETQYF.

The chain couples TRBV27 to TRBJ2-1; 10 bases align to TRBD2. Looked up from germline, CDR1 is MNHEY and CDR2 is SMNVEV (reference sequence). Trimming cost V 5 bases and J 6 bases; bases outside gene matches: 13. CDR3 length: 17 residues. The CDR3 loop is CASSLRKWTSGTNEQFF. The CDR3 region has the DNA TGTGCCAGCAGTCTAAGGAAATGGACTAGCGGTACCAATGAGCAGTTCTTC.

This sequence joins TRBV5-1 and TRBJ2-3, with TRBD1 matching over 8 bases. After removal of 5 bases from V and 1 base from J, the junction contained 0 bases not matched to a gene. This CDR3 has 13 amino acids. Germline CDR1 reads SGHRS; CDR2 reads YFSETQ. The CDR3 reads CASRTGGTDTQYF. Written as DNA, the CDR3 is TGCGCCAGCAGGACAGGGGGCACAGATACGCAGTATTTT.

The genes are TRBV4-2 and TRBJ1-2; D is ambiguous. Looked up from germline, CDR1 is LGHNA and CDR2 is YNFKEQ. This CDR3 comprises 16 residues. Trimming pared 1 base from V and 0 bases from J, leaving 12 bases between. The CDR3 DNA sequence: TGTGCCAGCAGCCAAGCCAGGCCCCCGGCTAACTATGGCTACACCTTC. As protein: CASSQARPPANYGYTF.

The gene calls are TRBV5-1 and TRBJ2-1; 10 bases map to TRBD2. Germline V gene data show CDR1 as SGHRS and CDR2 as YFSETQ. Losses at the gene ends were 0 bases for V and 6 bases for J; bases not matched to a gene: 12. The CDR3 covers 18 residues. The CDR3 region is CASSLVSLAGDGPNEQFF. CDR3 in DNA: TGCGCCAGCAGCTTGGTAAGCCTAGCGGGAGATGGTCCCAATGAGCAGTTCTTC.

This clone has only one observation. V is TRBV14 and J is TRBJ2-2; D remains ambiguous. V was pared by 6 bases and J by 1 base, with 9 bases between. The CDR3 loop spans 14 amino acids. Looked up from germline, CDR1 is SGHDN and CDR2 is FVKESK. CDR3 DNA: TGTGCCAGCAGAGAGTACAGGAACACCGGGGAGCTGTTTTTT. This translates into CASREYRNTGELFF.

There are a few counts of this clone. The J gene is TRBJ1-2, the V gene TRBV7-9; no reliable D call. V was shortened by 2 bases and J by 4 bases, with 8 bases between the two germline ends. In germline, CDR1 is SEHNR, CDR2 FQNEAQ (reference sequence). CDR3 length: 13 residues. For the CDR3, the DNA is TGTGCCAGCAGCTTACTGAGCGGCTATGGCTACACCTTC. As protein: CASSLLSGYGYTF. Supplemented by reference TRBV7-9 and TRBJ1-2, the full variable domain reads DTGVSQNPRHKITKRGQNVTFRCDPISEHNRLYWYRQTLGQGPEFLTYFQNEAQLEKSRLLSDRFSAERPKGSFSTLEIQRTEQGDSAMYLCASSLLSGYGYTFGSGTRLTVV.

The rearrangement joins TRBV5-4 to TRBJ2-3, with TRBD1 matching over 9 bases. CDR3 size: 16 residues. Looked up from germline, CDR1 is SGHNT and CDR2 is YYREEE (reference sequence). V was clipped by 3 bases and J by 3 bases; unmatched bases: 8. The CDR3 DNA sequence: TGTGCCAGCAGCTCTCCCGGGACAGGGTGGACAGATACGCAGTATTTT. Amino acids: CASSSPGTGWTDTQYF.

This chain links TRBV15 with TRBJ1-5; possible D gene TRBD1, 6 bases. The CDR3 runs to 15 residues. V was shortened by 4 bases and J by 0 bases, with 10 bases between the two germline ends. Looked up from germline, CDR1 is LNHNV and CDR2 is YYDKDF (reference sequence). For the CDR3, the DNA is TGTGCCACCAGCAAAGGACAGTATAGCAATCAGCCCCAGCATTTT. It yields the protein CATSKGQYSNQPQHF.

This clone turned up a few times. This rearrangement joins TRBV6-5 to TRBJ1-5; D ambiguous. Germline lookup yields CDR1 MNHEY and CDR2 SVGAGI. There are 11 residues in the CDR3. Trimming shortened V by 4 bases and J by 11 bases, and 9 bases separated the two germline ends. As DNA, the CDR3 is TGTGCCAGCAGTTCTGCGGGAACCCAGCATTTT. Translated: CASSSAGTQHF.

Here the CDR3 reads CASSMGGRYTEAFF. The CDR3, as DNA: TGTGCCAGCAGTATGGGGGGTAGGTACACTGAAGCTTTCTTT. The chain carries TRBV27 and TRBJ1-1; a possible D gene is TRBD1 (5 bases). Trimming cost V 5 bases and J 3 bases, with 13 bases left between them. The CDR3 contains 14 residues. Germline lookup yields CDR1 MNHEY and CDR2 SMNVEV (reference sequence).

The V call is TRBV12-5, the J call TRBJ2-1; possibly TRBD2 for D (5 bases). The CDR3 extends over 16 amino acids. V lost 2 bases and J lost 0, with 11 bases in between. Germline V gene sequence: CDR1 LGHNT, CDR2 FRNRAP. The CDR3: CASGLWRYSSYNEQFF. CDR3 DNA sequence: TGTGCTAGTGGTTTGTGGAGGTATAGCTCCTACAATGAGCAGTTCTTC.

The rearrangement links TRBV5-4 to TRBJ2-7; 7 bases match TRBD1. The CDR3 has 14 amino acids. In germline, CDR1 is SGHNT, CDR2 YYREEE (reference sequence). With 4 bases clipped from V and 0 bases from J, the junction kept 4 bases outside the gene matches. CDR3 nucleotide sequence: TGTGCCAGCAGCCTGGACAGGAGCTCCTACGAGCAGTACTTC. Translation: CASSLDRSSYEQYF.

This clone appeared a single time. The chain carries TRBV3-1 (or the pseudogene TRBV3-2) and TRBJ1-1, with 9 bases identical to TRBD1. V dropped 2 bases and J dropped 11; count of bases not matched to a gene: 3. Germline lookup yields CDR1 LGHDT and CDR2 YNNKEL (reference sequence). The CDR3 extends over 12 amino acids. In DNA, the CDR3 is TGTGCCAGCAGCCAACCACAGGGGGCTGCTTTCTTT. This encodes CASSQPQGAAFF.

V is TRBV2 and J is TRBJ1-2, with 7 bases aligning to TRBD1. Germline assignment: CDR1 SNHLY and CDR2 FYNNEI. Losses at the gene ends were 11 bases for V and 4 bases for J; bases not matched to a gene: 10. There are 13 residues in the CDR3. The DNA for the CDR3 is TGTGCCCACAGGCAGGGGGTGGTCTATGGCTACACCTTC. Amino acid sequence: CAHRQGVVYGYTF.

The gene calls are TRBV3-1 (or the pseudogene TRBV3-2) and TRBJ1-1, with D unresolved. Trimming stripped 0 bases from V and 1 base from J, with 6 bases between. The CDR3 contains 14 residues. The germline V gene encodes CDR1 LGHDT and CDR2 YNNKEL (reference sequence). CDR3 DNA sequence: TGTGCCAGCAGCCAAGATTTCGGGAACACTGAAGCTTTCTTT. Amino acid sequence: CASSQDFGNTEAFF.

This clone has only one observation. The gene calls are TRBV10-3 and TRBJ1-1, with D perhaps TRBD1 (5 bases). The germline gives CDR1 ENHRY, CDR2 SYGVKD. The CDR3 runs to 15 residues. Trimming cost V 0 bases and J 3 bases, with 11 bases left between them. This chain's CDR3 is CAISESRPGDTEAFF. CDR3 sequence (DNA): TGTGCCATCAGTGAGTCGAGGCCGGGGGACACTGAAGCTTTCTTT.

The gene calls are TRBV19 and TRBJ2-2; 7 nucleotides line up with TRBD2. Looked up from germline, CDR1 is LNHDA and CDR2 is SQIVND (reference sequence). The CDR3 sequence is 18 residues long. The ends lost 3 bases at V and 5 bases at J; junction bases unmatched: 15. CDR3 in amino acids: CASSIPREEGRWTGELFF. The CDR3 DNA reads TGTGCCAGTAGTATCCCCCGGGAGGAGGGGCGGTGGACCGGGGAGCTGTTTTTT.

The genes are TRBV28 and TRBJ2-3, with D perhaps TRBD1 (8 bases). This CDR3 has 16 amino acids. V gave up 3 bases and J gave up 5 bases, with 18 bases separating them. CDR1 MDHEN and CDR2 SYDVKM come from the germline V gene. For the CDR3, the DNA is TGTGCCAGCAGTTTTCTAACAGGGGGGGTCAAAGATACGCAGTATTTT. This sequence encodes CASSFLTGGVKDTQYF. Filled out from reference TRBV28 and TRBJ2-3, the complete variable domain reads DVKVTQSSRYLVKRTGEKVFLECVQDMDHENMFWYRQDPGLGLRLIYFSYDVKMKEKGDIPEGYSVSREKKERFSLILESASTNQTSMYLCASSFLTGGVKDTQYFGPGTRLTVL.

V is TRBV24-1 and J is TRBJ1-1, with 9 bases that match TRBD1. The CDR3 length is 15 residues. Germline CDR1 and CDR2: KGHDR and SFDVKD. J lost 4 bases, V lost 3 bases, and 5 bases had no gene match. CDR3 coding DNA: TGTGCCACCAGTGATACCGGGACAGGGCCCACTGAAGCTTTCTTT. Translated, it gives CATSDTGTGPTEAFF.

The chain has TRBV4-1 and TRBJ2-3, with D possibly TRBD2 on 6 matching bases. This CDR3 is built from 16 residues. V was cut by 0 bases and J by 2 bases, with 12 bases left in between. Germline CDR1 reads MGHRA; CDR2 reads YSYEKL. CDR3 residues: CASSQDQAGYTDTQYF. The DNA for the CDR3 is TGCGCCAGCAGCCAAGACCAGGCGGGGTACACAGATACGCAGTATTTT.

The rearrangement joins TRBV10-1 to TRBJ1-2; tentatively, D is TRBD1 (6 bases). The CDR3 consists of 13 residues. V lost 3 bases to trimming and J lost 4 bases, with 9 bases between them. Per the germline V gene, CDR1 is WNHNN and CDR2 is SYGVQD (reference sequence). The DNA of the CDR3 is TGCGCCAGCAGTGACGGCAGGGGCTATGGCTACACCTTC. Protein: CASSDGRGYGYTF.